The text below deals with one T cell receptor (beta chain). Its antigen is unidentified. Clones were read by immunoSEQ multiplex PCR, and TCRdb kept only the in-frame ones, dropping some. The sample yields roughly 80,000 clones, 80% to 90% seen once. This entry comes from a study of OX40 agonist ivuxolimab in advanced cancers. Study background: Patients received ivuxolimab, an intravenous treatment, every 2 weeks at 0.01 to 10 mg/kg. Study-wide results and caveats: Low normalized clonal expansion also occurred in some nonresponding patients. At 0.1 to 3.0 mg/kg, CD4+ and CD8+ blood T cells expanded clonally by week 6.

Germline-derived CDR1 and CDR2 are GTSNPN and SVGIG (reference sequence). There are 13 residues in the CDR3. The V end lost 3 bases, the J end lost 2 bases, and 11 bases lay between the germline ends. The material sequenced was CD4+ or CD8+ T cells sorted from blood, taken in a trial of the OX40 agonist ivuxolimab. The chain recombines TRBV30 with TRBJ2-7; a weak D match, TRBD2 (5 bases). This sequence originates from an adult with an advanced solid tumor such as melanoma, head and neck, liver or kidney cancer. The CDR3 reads CAWSTAAPYEQYF. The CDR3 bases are TGTGCCTGGAGCACAGCGGCCCCCTACGAGCAGTACTTC.